These 30 T cell receptor beta chains share one sample of origin, sequenced in a study of control samples from healthy donors and cancer patients. Using immunoSEQ multiplex PCR, the repertoire was profiled, and TCRdb retains in-frame clones only, with some absent. Of tens of thousands of clones listed, around 79% are singletons. Sequencing used PBMCs. The receptors shown here come from a man aged 60 to 69 with head and neck cancer.

This clone was seen a few times. The genes are TRBV5-1 and TRBJ2-5; D is unclear. The germline V gene has CDR1 SGHRS and CDR2 YFSETQ. The V and J ends lost 6 bases and 0 bases respectively, with 9 bases between them. The CDR3 runs to 13 residues. CDR3 sequence: CASKPAHQETQYF. In nucleotides, the CDR3 is TGCGCCAGCAAGCCGGCACACCAAGAGACCCAGTACTTC. The whole variable domain, remainder taken from reference TRBV5-1 and TRBJ2-5, is KAGVTQTPRYLIKTRGQQVTLSCSPISGHRSVSWYQQTPGQGLQFLFEYFSETQRNKGNFPGRFSGRQFSNSRSEMNVSTLELGDSALYLCASKPAHQETQYFGPGTRLLVL.

This clone was detected once. The rearrangement joins TRBV27 to TRBJ1-1; no firm D call. The V end lost 1 base, the J end lost 1 base, and 4 bases lay between the germline ends. The CDR3 covers 13 residues. Germline V gene sequence: CDR1 MNHEY, CDR2 SMNVEV (reference sequence). The CDR3 is CASSLWANTEAFF. In DNA, the CDR3 is TGTGCCAGCAGTTTATGGGCGAACACTGAAGCTTTCTTT.

V usage is TRBV10-2 and J usage is TRBJ1-6; weak D call: TRBD1 (5 bases). The CDR3 consists of 14 residues. V dropped 3 bases and J dropped 9 bases, with 12 bases sitting between them. Germline CDR1 reads WSHSY; CDR2 reads SAAADI. The CDR3 loop reads CASSDQGPGSPLHF. The CDR3 DNA follows: TGCGCCAGCAGTGATCAGGGCCCGGGTTCACCCCTCCACTTT.

This CDR3 is CASSLGLAGLPGELFF. CDR3 DNA: TGTGCCAGCAGTTTGGGACTAGCGGGACTCCCCGGGGAGCTGTTTTTT. The rearrangement joins TRBV28 to TRBJ2-2, with 13 bases lining up with TRBD2. The CDR3 consists of 16 residues. Unmatched junction bases numbered 4, after V lost 3 bases and J lost 6 bases. Germline V gene sequence: CDR1 MDHEN, CDR2 SYDVKM.

The chain couples TRBV27 to TRBJ1-1; D is possibly TRBD1 (5 bases). The germline V gene has CDR1 MNHEY and CDR2 SMNVEV (reference sequence). The V end lost 6 bases, the J end lost 8 bases, and 10 bases lay between the germline ends. The CDR3 covers 11 residues. CDR3 coding DNA: TGTGCCAGCAGGGCTGACAGAGAAGCTTTCTTT. Its translation: CASRADREAFF.

CDR3 nucleotide sequence: TGTGCCAGCAGTCGTTTGGGGAACACCGGGGAGCTGTTTTTT. Its protein is CASSRLGNTGELFF. The chain employs TRBV28 and TRBJ2-2, with D unresolved. This CDR3 has 14 residues. V was cut by 5 bases and J by 1 base, with 8 bases left in between. Germline CDR1 is MDHEN and CDR2 is SYDVKM.

The chain carries TRBV11-1 and TRBJ2-7, with D perhaps assigned TRBD1 or TRBD2 (5 bases each). This CDR3 region has 14 residues. V was trimmed by 1 base and J by 3 bases, leaving 10 bases between them. Germline V gives CDR1 SGHAT, CDR2 FQDESV (reference sequence). The CDR3, as DNA: TGTGCCAGCAGCTTAGGAGGGACGAGCTACGAGCAGTACTTC. Translation: CASSLGGTSYEQYF. Full variable domain (outside the CDR3, taken from reference TRBV11-1 and TRBJ2-7): EAEVAQSPRYKITEKSQAVAFWCDPISGHATLYWYRQILGQGPELLVQFQDESVVDDSQLPKDRFSAERLKGVDSTLKIQPAELGDSAMYLCASSLGGTSYEQYFGPGTRLTVT.

This clone came up a few times. This chain links TRBV2 with TRBJ2-7; D uncertain. The V gene's germline CDR1 is SNHLY and CDR2 FYNNEI. The CDR3 spans 10 residues. With 7 bases removed from V and 4 bases from J, the gap between germline ends came to 5 bases. The CDR3 DNA reads TGTGCCAGCATCCGGTACGAGCAGTACTTC. It translates to CASIRYEQYF.

The V and J genes are TRBV19 and TRBJ2-5; a weak D match, TRBD1 (6 bases). CDR3 size: 14 residues. V lost 11 bases and J lost 2, with 18 bases in between. The germline V gene encodes CDR1 LNHDA and CDR2 SQIVND (reference sequence). The CDR3 DNA reads TGTGCCCTACCGGACAGCTCGAATCAAGAGACCCAGTACTTC. Translation: CALPDSSNQETQYF.

The gene calls are TRBV28 and TRBJ2-7; D gene uncertain. There are 14 residues in the CDR3. Germline V gene lookup returns CDR1 MDHEN and CDR2 SYDVKM. Trimming left V 3 bases short and J 0 bases short, with 9 bases between. CDR3 nucleotide sequence: TGTGCCAGCAGTTTCTCTGGGTCCTCCTACGAGCAGTACTTC. Its protein is CASSFSGSSYEQYF.

The rearrangement joins TRBV28 to TRBJ2-1, with 11 nucleotides matching TRBD2. This CDR3 comprises 16 residues. J was trimmed by 2 bases and V by 4 bases; bases with no gene match: 4. The germline V gene has CDR1 MDHEN and CDR2 SYDVKM. The CDR3 nucleotides read TGTGCCAGCAGTTCCCCACTAGCGGGGGCCTACAATGAGCAGTTCTTC. This codes for CASSSPLAGAYNEQFF.

DNA of the CDR3: TGTGCCAGCAGTTCCCGAGGACAGGGCCGAGACATTCAGTACTTC. As protein: CASSSRGQGRDIQYF. This chain links TRBV6-5 with TRBJ2-4, with TRBD1 identical over 8 bases. In germline, CDR1 is MNHEY, CDR2 SVGAGI. J lost 8 bases, V lost 4 bases, and 10 bases had no gene match. There are 15 residues in the CDR3.

This sequence joins TRBV14 and TRBJ1-5; D unclear. This CDR3 has 13 residues. The germline CDR1 and CDR2 sequences are SGHDN and FVKESK. Trimming removed 0 bases from V and 5 bases from J, with 5 bases in between. The CDR3 here is CASSQDRDQPQHF. CDR3 sequence (DNA): TGTGCCAGCAGCCAAGATCGGGATCAGCCCCAGCATTTT.

The gene calls are TRBV28 and TRBJ1-5, with 8 positions matching TRBD1. The CDR3 totals 16 residues. Unmatched junction bases numbered 12, after V lost 5 bases and J lost 6 bases. Germline V gene data show CDR1 as MDHEN and CDR2 as SYDVKM. CDR3 DNA: TGTGCCAGCAGTCCGGTCACAGGGGGATACGTTCAGCCCCAGCATTTT. Translation: CASSPVTGGYVQPQHF.

V is TRBV6-6 and J is TRBJ2-5; D uncertain. This CDR3 comprises 12 residues. Germline-derived CDR1 and CDR2 are MNHNY and SVGAGI (reference sequence). V lost 5 bases to trimming and J lost 2 bases, with 6 bases between them. The CDR3 sequence is CASSLMQETQYF. CDR3 in DNA: TGTGCCAGCAGTCTAATGCAAGAGACCCAGTACTTC.

The chain combines TRBV19 with TRBJ1-5; D remains unclear. This CDR3 has 16 amino acids. Germline V gives CDR1 LNHDA, CDR2 SQIVND (reference sequence). The V end lost 5 bases, the J end lost 1 base, and 15 bases lay between the germline ends. The CDR3, as DNA: TGTGCCAGTAGTGACGTCAGGAGACTCAGCAATCAGCCCCAGCATTTT. This sequence encodes CASSDVRRLSNQPQHF. The variable domain in full, completed from reference TRBV19 and TRBJ1-5, reads DGGITQSPKYLFRKEGQNVTLSCEQNLNHDAMYWYRQDPGQGLRLIYYSQIVNDFQKGDIAEGYSVSREKKESFPLTVTSAQKNPTAFYLCASSDVRRLSNQPQHFGDGTRLSIL.

The chain combines TRBV18 with TRBJ2-2, with D possibly matching TRBD1 (6 bases). The germline gives CDR1 KGHSH, CDR2 LQKENI. The CDR3 covers 15 residues. V was pared by 2 bases and J by 2 bases, with 9 bases between. DNA of the CDR3: TGTGCCAGCTCACCAAGGACAGAAAACACCGGGGAGCTGTTTTTT. It codes for CASSPRTENTGELFF.

This clone was found a few times. V and J are TRBV12-3 or TRBV12-4 and TRBJ2-7; D is uncertain. V was trimmed by 8 bases and J by 6 bases, leaving 11 bases between them. The length of the CDR3 is 11 residues. DNA of the CDR3: TGTGCCAGCTCCTGGAGTCGCGAGCAGTACTTC. It encodes CASSWSREQYF.

This sequence joins TRBV7-3 and TRBJ2-7; 9 bases map to TRBD2. This CDR3 region has 17 residues. Germline CDR1 SGHTA, CDR2 FQGTGA. J was trimmed by 5 bases and V by 4 bases; bases with no gene match: 15. The CDR3 nucleotides are TGTGCCAGCAGCTCCCTGGCAGGCGGGAGGGTGAGGCACGAGCAGTACTTC. It translates to CASSSLAGGRVRHEQYF.

This clone was counted a few times. The chain joins TRBV30 to TRBJ2-7; D possibly corresponds to TRBD2 (5 bases). Germline assignment: CDR1 GTSNPN and CDR2 SVGIG (reference sequence). CDR3 length: 12 residues. Trimming took 3 bases from V and 4 from J, leaving 10 bases between them. The DNA of the CDR3 is TGTGCCTGGAGCATCACGGGGTACGAGCAGTACTTC. It translates to CAWSITGYEQYF.

The J gene is TRBJ2-5, the V gene TRBV28; 9 nucleotides line up with TRBD1. With V trimmed by 5 bases and J by 2 bases, 18 bases remained unmatched. This CDR3 has 19 amino acids. Germline lookup yields CDR1 MDHEN and CDR2 SYDVKM. This CDR3 is CASSTPQQGAISLQETQYF. DNA of the CDR3: TGTGCCAGCAGTACCCCGCAACAGGGGGCGATATCCCTACAAGAGACCCAGTACTTC. The complete variable domain, with remaining parts taken from reference TRBV28 and TRBJ2-5, reads DVKVTQSSRYLVKRTGEKVFLECVQDMDHENMFWYRQDPGLGLRLIYFSYDVKMKEKGDIPEGYSVSREKKERFSLILESASTNQTSMYLCASSTPQQGAISLQETQYFGPGTRLLVL.

This clone was found once. One end of the junction does not line up with germline, which may come from a read error. V gene TRBV6-2 or TRBV6-3 combines with J gene TRBJ2-3, with TRBD2 as a possible D gene (5 bases). The CDR3 has 15 amino acids. Germline CDR1 and CDR2: MNHEY and SVGEGT. The DNA for the CDR3 is TGTGCCGGCAGTTGGGTAGCGCATAGCACAGATACGCAGTATTTT. Translating it yields CAGSWVAHSTDTQYF.

This clone ranks as medium-sized (0.01 to 0.1%). The rearrangement uses TRBV9 and TRBJ2-7; 7 bases are a match to TRBD2. The length of the CDR3 is 16 residues. Germline CDR1 reads SGDLS; CDR2 reads YYNGEE. With 0 bases clipped from V and 3 bases from J, the junction kept 9 bases outside the gene matches. Written as DNA, the CDR3 is TGTGCCAGCAGCGTAGGGGACTATGGCGGGGGCTACGAGCAGTACTTC. Translated, it gives CASSVGDYGGGYEQYF.

The rearrangement joins TRBV5-1 to TRBJ2-3; D call uncertain. The CDR3 contains 15 residues. Germline V gives CDR1 SGHRS, CDR2 YFSETQ. The germline V and J ends were trimmed by 0 bases and 2 bases, with 10 bases remaining between them. Written as DNA, the CDR3 is TGCGCCAGCAGCTTGGAGGGCAGAAACACAGATACGCAGTATTTT. Translated, it gives CASSLEGRNTDTQYF.

The chain has TRBV15 and TRBJ1-6; D remains unclear. Per the germline V gene, CDR1 is LNHNV and CDR2 is YYDKDF (reference sequence). Trimming took 0 bases from V and 7 from J, leaving 7 bases between them. The CDR3 consists of 14 residues. As DNA, the CDR3 is TGTGCCACCAGCAGAGATATGGGGAATTCACCCCTCCACTTT. Protein product: CATSRDMGNSPLHF.

The chain is built from TRBV24-1 and TRBJ2-1, with 7 bases matching TRBD1. The J segment lost 5 bases and the V segment lost 1 base, leaving 1 base of the junction unmatched. The V gene's germline CDR1 is KGHDR and CDR2 SFDVKD. The CDR3 runs 14 residues. CDR3 sequence (DNA): TGTGCCACCAGTGATTTAACAGGGGACAATGAGCAGTTCTTC. Its protein product is CATSDLTGDNEQFF.

This clone has just one count. This chain joins TRBV2 and TRBJ2-3, with TRBD2 matching over 11 bases. Germline lookup yields CDR1 SNHLY and CDR2 FYNNEI. The ends lost 6 bases at V and 1 base at J; junction bases unmatched: 6. The CDR3 has 16 amino acids. In nucleotides, the CDR3 is TGTGCCAGCAGGGGTCAGGGACTAGCGGGCACAGATACGCAGTATTTT. Its translation: CASRGQGLAGTDTQYF. The full variable domain, in which reference TRBV2 and TRBJ2-3 provide the parts outside the CDR3, is EPEVTQTPSHQVTQMGQEVILRCVPISNHLYFYWYRQILGQKVEFLVSFYNNEISEKSEIFDDQFSVERPDGSNFTLKIRSTKLEDSAMYFCASRGQGLAGTDTQYFGPGTRLTVL.

This CDR3 is CASSHYPVQGGEETQYF. Here the CDR3 DNA reads TGTGCCAGCAGTCACTACCCCGTACAGGGAGGCGAGGAGACCCAGTACTTC. V usage is TRBV27 and J usage is TRBJ2-5; D may correspond to TRBD1 or TRBD2 (6 bases each). The V end lost 5 bases, the J end lost 5 bases, and 24 bases lay between the germline ends. The germline V gene encodes CDR1 MNHEY and CDR2 SMNVEV (reference sequence). The CDR3 runs to 17 residues.

The rearrangement uses TRBV7-2 and TRBJ1-2; TRBD1 might be the D (6 bases). With 4 bases removed from V and 0 bases from J, the gap between germline ends came to 12 bases. CDR3 size: 15 residues. CDR1 is SGHTA and CDR2 is FQGNSA in the germline V gene. CDR3 sequence reads: CASSSRDRTNYGYTF. CDR3 sequence (DNA): TGTGCCAGCAGCTCCAGAGACAGGACTAACTATGGCTACACCTTC.

The V call is TRBV3-1 (or the pseudogene TRBV3-2), the J call TRBJ2-7, with D uncertain. V was pared by 1 base and J by 3 bases, with 7 bases between. The CDR3 spans 13 residues. Germline V lookup: CDR1 LGHDT, CDR2 YNNKEL (reference sequence). CDR3 coding DNA: TGTGCCAGCAGCCAAGGGTGGTTCTACGAGCAGTACTTC. As protein: CASSQGWFYEQYF.